This TCR beta chain comes out of a study of memory CD4+ T cells and cytomegalovirus serostatus. This CDR3 spans 15 amino acids. The germline gives CDR1 LNHDA, CDR2 SQIVND (reference sequence). The ends were cut back, 7 bases at V and 2 bases at J, with 17 bases in the middle. The sort gate was single viable CD3+CD4+CD8-CD45RO+ cells for memory CD4+ T cells. Here immunoSEQ multiplex PCR was the method, and the copy in TCRdb shows in-frame clones only, minus some. The sample records about 60,000 clones, around 85% being singletons. The sequencing sample was made of memory CD4+ T cells from blood. This clonotype was sampled from an adult in good health and CMV-seronegative. V usage is TRBV19 and J usage is TRBJ2-5; D is perhaps TRBD1 or TRBD2 (5 bases each). Here the CDR3 DNA reads TGTGCCAGTAAGAATAGCCCGGGACCACAAGAGACCCAGTACTTC. This encodes CASKNSPGPQETQYF. Full variable domain (rest looked up from reference TRBV19 and TRBJ2-5): DGGITQSPKYLFRKEGQNVTLSCEQNLNHDAMYWYRQDPGQGLRLIYYSQIVNDFQKGDIAEGYSVSREKKESFPLTVTSAQKNPTAFYLCASKNSPGPQETQYFGPGTRLLVL.